The entry below describes one TCR beta chain. Its antigen is not known. V lost 10 bases and J 6 bases, leaving 13 bases between the germline ends. Germline V gene sequence: CDR1 MNHNS, CDR2 SASEGT. The CDR3 has 13 residues. This sample is part of a study of OX40 agonist ivuxolimab in advanced cancers. Overall study results and limits: The expanded peripheral T cells' antigen specificity was not determined. CD8+ T cells (on average) carried more expanded clones than CD4+ T cells.

Data came from immunoSEQ multiplex PCR; TCRdb stores just in-frame clones and leaves some out. The sample yields 70,000 to 85,000 clones, about 87% seen once. V usage is TRBV6-1 and J usage is TRBJ1-6; TRBD1 might be the D (6 bases). Here the sequenced sample was CD4+ or CD8+ T cells sorted from blood, taken in a trial of the OX40 agonist ivuxolimab. This clonotype was obtained from an adult with an advanced solid tumor such as melanoma, head and neck, liver or kidney cancer. In DNA, the CDR3 is TGTGCCATCTCGGGACAAAGTAATTCACCCCTCCACTTT. Its protein product is CAISGQSNSPLHF.